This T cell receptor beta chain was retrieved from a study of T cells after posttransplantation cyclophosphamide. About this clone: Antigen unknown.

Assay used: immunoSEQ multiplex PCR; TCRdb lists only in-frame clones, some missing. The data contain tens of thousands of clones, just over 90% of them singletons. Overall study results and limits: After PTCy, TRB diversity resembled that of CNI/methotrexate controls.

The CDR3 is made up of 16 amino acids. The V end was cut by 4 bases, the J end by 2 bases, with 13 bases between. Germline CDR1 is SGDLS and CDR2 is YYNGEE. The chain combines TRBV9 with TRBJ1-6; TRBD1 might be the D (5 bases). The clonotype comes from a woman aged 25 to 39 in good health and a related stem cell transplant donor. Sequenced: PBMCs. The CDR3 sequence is CASSPRGETYNSPLHF. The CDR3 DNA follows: TGTGCCAGCAGCCCCCGAGGGGAGACCTATAATTCACCCCTCCACTTT.